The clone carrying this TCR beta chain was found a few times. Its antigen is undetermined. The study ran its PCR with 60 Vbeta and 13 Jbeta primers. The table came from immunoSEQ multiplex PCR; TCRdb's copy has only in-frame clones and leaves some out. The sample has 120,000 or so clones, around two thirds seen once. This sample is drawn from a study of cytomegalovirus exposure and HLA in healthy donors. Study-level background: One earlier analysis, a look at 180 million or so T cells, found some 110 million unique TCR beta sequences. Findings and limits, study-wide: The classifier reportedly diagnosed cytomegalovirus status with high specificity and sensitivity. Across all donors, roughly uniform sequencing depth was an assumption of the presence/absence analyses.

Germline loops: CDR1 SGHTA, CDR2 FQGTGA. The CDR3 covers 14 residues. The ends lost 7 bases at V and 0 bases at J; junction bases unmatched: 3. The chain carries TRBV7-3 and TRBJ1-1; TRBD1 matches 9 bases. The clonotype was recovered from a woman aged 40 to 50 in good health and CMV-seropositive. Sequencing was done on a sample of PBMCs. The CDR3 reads CASNRDRVNTEAFF. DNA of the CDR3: TGTGCCAGCAACCGGGACAGGGTGAACACTGAAGCTTTCTTT.